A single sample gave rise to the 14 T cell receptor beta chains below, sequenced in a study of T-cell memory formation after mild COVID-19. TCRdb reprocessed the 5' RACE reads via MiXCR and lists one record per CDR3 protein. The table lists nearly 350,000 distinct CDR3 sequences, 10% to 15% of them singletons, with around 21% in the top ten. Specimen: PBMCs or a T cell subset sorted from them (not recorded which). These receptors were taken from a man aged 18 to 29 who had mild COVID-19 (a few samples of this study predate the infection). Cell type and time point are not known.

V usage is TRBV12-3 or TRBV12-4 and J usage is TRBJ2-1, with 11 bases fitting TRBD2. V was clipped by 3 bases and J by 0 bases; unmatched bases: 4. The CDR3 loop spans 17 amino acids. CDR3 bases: TGTGCCAGCAGTTTGGTAGCGGGGGGGAGCTCCTACAATGAGCAGTTCTTC. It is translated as CASSLVAGGSSYNEQFF.

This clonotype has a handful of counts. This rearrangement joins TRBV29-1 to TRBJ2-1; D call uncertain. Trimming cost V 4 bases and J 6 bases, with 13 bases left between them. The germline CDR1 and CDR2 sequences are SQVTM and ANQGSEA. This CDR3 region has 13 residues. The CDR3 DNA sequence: TGCAGCGTTGGTGCCGGCAGTGGCAATGAGCAGTTCTTC. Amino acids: CSVGAGSGNEQFF.

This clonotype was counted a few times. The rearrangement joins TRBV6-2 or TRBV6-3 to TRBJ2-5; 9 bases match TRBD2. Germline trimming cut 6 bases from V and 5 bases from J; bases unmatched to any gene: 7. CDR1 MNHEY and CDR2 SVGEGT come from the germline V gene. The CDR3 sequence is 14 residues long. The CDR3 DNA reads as TGTGCCAGCAGGCCTAGCGGGGTTCGGGAGACCCAGTACTTC. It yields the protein CASRPSGVRETQYF.

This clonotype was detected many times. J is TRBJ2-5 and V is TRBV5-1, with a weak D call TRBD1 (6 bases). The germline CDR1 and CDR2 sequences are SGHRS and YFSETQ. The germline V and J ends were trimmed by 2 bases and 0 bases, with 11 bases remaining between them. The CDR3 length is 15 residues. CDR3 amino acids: CASSFGAGDQETQYF. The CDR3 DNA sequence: TGCGCCAGCAGCTTCGGGGCAGGGGACCAAGAGACCCAGTACTTC. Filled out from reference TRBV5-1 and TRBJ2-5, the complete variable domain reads KAGVTQTPRYLIKTRGQQVTLSCSPISGHRSVSWYQQTPGQGLQFLFEYFSETQRNKGNFPGRFSGRQFSNSRSEMNVSTLELGDSALYLCASSFGAGDQETQYFGPGTRLLVL.

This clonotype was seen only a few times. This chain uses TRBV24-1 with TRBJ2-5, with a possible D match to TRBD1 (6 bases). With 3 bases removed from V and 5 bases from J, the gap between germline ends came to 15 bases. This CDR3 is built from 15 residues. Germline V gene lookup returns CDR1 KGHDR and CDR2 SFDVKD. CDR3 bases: TGTGCCACCAGTGATCCCAGGGGCTCTTCGGAGACCCAGTACTTC. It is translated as CATSDPRGSSETQYF.

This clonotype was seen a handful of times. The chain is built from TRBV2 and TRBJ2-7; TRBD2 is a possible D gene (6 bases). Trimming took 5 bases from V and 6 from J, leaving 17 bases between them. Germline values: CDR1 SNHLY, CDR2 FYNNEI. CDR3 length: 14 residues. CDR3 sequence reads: CASSSGLGRGEQYF. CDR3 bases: TGTGCCAGCAGTTCGGGACTGGGAAGGGGCGAGCAGTACTTC. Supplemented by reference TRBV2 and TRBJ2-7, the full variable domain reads EPEVTQTPSHQVTQMGQEVILRCVPISNHLYFYWYRQILGQKVEFLVSFYNNEISEKSEIFDDQFSVERPDGSNFTLKIRSTKLEDSAMYFCASSSGLGRGEQYFGPGTRLTVT.

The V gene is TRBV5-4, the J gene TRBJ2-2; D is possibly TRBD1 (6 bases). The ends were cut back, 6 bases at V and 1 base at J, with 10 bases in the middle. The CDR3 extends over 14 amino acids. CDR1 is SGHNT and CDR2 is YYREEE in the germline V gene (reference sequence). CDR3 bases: TGTGCCAGCAAAGAGACAGGGAACACCGGGGAGCTGTTTTTT. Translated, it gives CASKETGNTGELFF.

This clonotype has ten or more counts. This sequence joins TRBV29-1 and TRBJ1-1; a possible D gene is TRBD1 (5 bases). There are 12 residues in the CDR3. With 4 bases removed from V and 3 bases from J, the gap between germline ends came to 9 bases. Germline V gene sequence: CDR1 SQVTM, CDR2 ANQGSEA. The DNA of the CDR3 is TGCAGCGTTGGGCGGGGGGACACTGAAGCTTTCTTT. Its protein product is CSVGRGDTEAFF.

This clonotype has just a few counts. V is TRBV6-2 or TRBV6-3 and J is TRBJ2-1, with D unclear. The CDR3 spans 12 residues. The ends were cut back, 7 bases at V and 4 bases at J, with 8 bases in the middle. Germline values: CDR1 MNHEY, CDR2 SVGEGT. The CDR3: CASKEVYNEQFF. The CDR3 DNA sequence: TGTGCCAGCAAGGAAGTTTACAATGAGCAGTTCTTC.

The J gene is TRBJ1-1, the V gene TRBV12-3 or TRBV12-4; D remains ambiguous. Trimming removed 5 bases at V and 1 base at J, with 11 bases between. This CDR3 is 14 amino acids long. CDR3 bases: TGTGCCAGCAGTCAACACGTCGGGAACACTGAAGCTTTCTTT. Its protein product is CASSQHVGNTEAFF.

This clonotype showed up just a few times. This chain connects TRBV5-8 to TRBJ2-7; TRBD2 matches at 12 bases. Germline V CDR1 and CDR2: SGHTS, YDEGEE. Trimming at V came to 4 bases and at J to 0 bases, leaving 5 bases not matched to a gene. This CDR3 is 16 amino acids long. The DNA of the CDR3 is TGTGCCAGCAGCGAAACTAGCGGGGGGATCTCCTACGAGCAGTACTTC. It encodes CASSETSGGISYEQYF.

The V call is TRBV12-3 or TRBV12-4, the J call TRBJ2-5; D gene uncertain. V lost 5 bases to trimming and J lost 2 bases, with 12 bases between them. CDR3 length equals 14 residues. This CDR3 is CASSLWVVQETQYF. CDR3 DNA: TGTGCCAGCAGTCTCTGGGTCGTACAAGAGACCCAGTACTTC.

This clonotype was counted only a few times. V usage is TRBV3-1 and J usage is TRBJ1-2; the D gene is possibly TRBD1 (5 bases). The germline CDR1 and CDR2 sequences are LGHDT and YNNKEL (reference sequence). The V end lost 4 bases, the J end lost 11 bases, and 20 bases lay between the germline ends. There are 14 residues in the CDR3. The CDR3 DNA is TGTGCCAGCAGCCCCGGGGCAGGACCTCTAGGGTACACCTTC. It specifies CASSPGAGPLGYTF.

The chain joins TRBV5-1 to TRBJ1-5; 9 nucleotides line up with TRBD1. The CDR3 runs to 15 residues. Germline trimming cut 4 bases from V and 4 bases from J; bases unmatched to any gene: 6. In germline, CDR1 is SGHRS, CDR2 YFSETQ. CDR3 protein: CASSAGQGPNQPQHF. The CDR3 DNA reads TGCGCCAGCAGCGCCGGACAGGGGCCGAATCAGCCCCAGCATTTT.